This TCR beta chain appears in the sequencing data of a study of T cell responses to AZD1222 COVID-19 vaccine. V shed 4 bases and J shed 8 bases, with 17 bases lying between them. The CDR3 sequence is 15 residues long. Germline assignment: CDR1 SEHNR and CDR2 FQNEAQ (reference sequence). Data came from immunoSEQ multiplex PCR; TCRdb stores just in-frame clones and leaves some out. The sample lists approximately 200,000 clones, roughly 94% occurring once. Overall study findings and caveats: Possibly, clonal diversity was underestimated; donors were largely white British and included more females. At baseline, just 5 or 6 AZD1222 recipients tested seropositive. At 160-218 and 743-854, vaccine-associated CD4 TCRs were dominant, and they spanned spike.

Worth noting for this clone: The target antigen is unknown.

Specimen: peripheral blood, collected 28 days after the second dose of the MenACWY control vaccine. The receptor was derived from an adult who received the MenACWY meningococcal vaccine as a control. The genes are TRBV7-9 and TRBJ1-4; D is undetermined. The DNA for the CDR3 is TGTGCCAGCAGCTCCTCCCGGCAGGCGTTAGAAAAACTGTTTTTT. This gives the protein CASSSSRQALEKLFF.